A single sample is the source of the 14 T cell receptor beta chains below, sequenced in a study of CD8 T cells in ankylosing spondylitis. TCRdb re-analysed the 5' RACE reads in MiXCR, keeping a single row per CDR3 protein. The sample shows 270,000 or so distinct CDR3 sequences, about 18% of them seen only once. What was sequenced was blood, either unsorted or a sorted T cell fraction (not recorded which). These receptors were collected from a male donor with ankylosing spondylitis or in good health (not recorded which).

Many counts were recorded for this clonotype. The V call is TRBV5-8, the J call TRBJ2-3; 8 nucleotides agree with TRBD1. With 2 bases clipped from V and 2 bases from J, the junction kept 1 base outside the gene matches. Germline assignment: CDR1 SGHTS and CDR2 YDEGEE. The CDR3 is 14 residues long. CDR3 region: CASSFRGLTDTQYF. The CDR3 nucleotides are TGTGCCAGCAGCTTCAGGGGGCTCACAGATACGCAGTATTTT.

In this sample, this clonotype turned up many times. This chain joins TRBV27 and TRBJ2-2; no clear D. This CDR3 is built from 16 residues. Germline assignment: CDR1 MNHEY and CDR2 SMNVEV (reference sequence). Trimming removed 2 bases at V and 0 bases at J, with 10 bases between. The CDR3 coding sequence is TGTGCCAGCAGTTTACTTCAAGAAGCGAACACCGGGGAGCTGTTTTTT. Its protein is CASSLLQEANTGELFF.

In this sample, this clonotype turned up a few times. CDR3 coding DNA: TGTGCCAGCAGCGAACTAATTACGAGCGGGAGGATGGATTATGAGCAGTTCTTC. Its protein is CASSELITSGRMDYEQFF. V usage is TRBV2 and J usage is TRBJ2-1; 9 nucleotides agree with TRBD2. From germline, CDR1 is SNHLY and CDR2 FYNNEI. The V gene end was trimmed by 6 bases and the J gene end by 8 bases; junction bases not matched to a gene: 20. There are 18 residues in the CDR3.

This clonotype was found a few times. The chain uses TRBV4-1 and TRBJ2-5; 11 bases fit TRBD1. This CDR3 is 15 amino acids long. J gave up 3 bases and V 4 bases, and 4 bases lay outside the gene matches. The germline CDR1 and CDR2 sequences are MGHRA and YSYEKL. CDR3 in amino acids: CASSPRTGGEETQYF. CDR3 coding DNA: TGCGCCAGCAGCCCTAGGACAGGGGGCGAAGAGACCCAGTACTTC.

This clonotype was seen a few times. This chain uses TRBV7-2 with TRBJ1-1, with 10 bases fitting TRBD1. The germline gives CDR1 SGHTA, CDR2 FQGNSA. The CDR3 has 15 residues. Germline trimming cut 5 bases from V and 1 base from J; bases unmatched to any gene: 4. Here the CDR3 reads CASSDGTGANTEAFF. CDR3 coding DNA: TGTGCCAGCAGCGATGGGACAGGGGCGAACACTGAAGCTTTCTTT.

The chain recombines TRBV11-2 with TRBJ2-3; 10 nucleotides match TRBD2. Trimming at V came to 0 bases and at J to 6 bases, leaving 3 bases not matched to a gene. Germline V gene sequence: CDR1 SGHAT, CDR2 FQNNGV. This CDR3 is 15 amino acids long. The CDR3 loop is CASSLEAGGPDTQYF. Here the CDR3 DNA reads TGTGCCAGCAGCTTAGAAGCGGGAGGGCCGGATACGCAGTATTTT.

This clonotype was recorded at least ten times. The V call is TRBV5-1, the J call TRBJ2-7; a weak D match, TRBD1 (7 bases). The V gene lost 0 bases and the J gene lost 0 bases, with 13 bases spanning the gap. This CDR3 region has 16 residues. Germline CDR1 is SGHRS and CDR2 is YFSETQ. The CDR3 sequence is CASSLEPGGSSYEQYF. CDR3 in DNA: TGCGCCAGCAGCTTGGAGCCAGGGGGGTCCTCCTACGAGCAGTACTTC.

The chain combines TRBV7-3 with TRBJ2-5, with D maybe TRBD1 (6 bases). The CDR3 length is 15 residues. The V end lost 0 bases, the J end lost 1 base, and 9 bases lay between the germline ends. Germline-derived CDR1 and CDR2 are SGHTA and FQGTGA. The CDR3 sequence is CASSLTGTTQETQYF. As DNA, the CDR3 is TGTGCCAGCAGCTTAACTGGGACAACCCAAGAGACCCAGTACTTC.

A few counts support this clonotype. The chain has TRBV9 and TRBJ2-2; TRBD2 matches at 7 bases. Trimming took 3 bases from V and 4 from J; bases not matched to a gene: 0. In germline, CDR1 is SGDLS, CDR2 YYNGEE. The CDR3 length is 13 residues. CDR3: CASSAGGTGELFF. DNA of the CDR3: TGTGCCAGCAGCGCGGGGGGCACCGGGGAGCTGTTTTTT.

The rearrangement links TRBV6-1 to TRBJ2-3; the match to TRBD1 covers 9 bases. V was clipped by 5 bases and J by 5 bases; unmatched bases: 11. Germline CDR1 is MNHNS and CDR2 is SASEGT. The CDR3 has 16 residues. Written as DNA, the CDR3 is TGTGCCAGCAGTCAGGGACAGGGCGGGTCGCGAGATACGCAGTATTTT. Translated: CASSQGQGGSRDTQYF.

This clonotype turned up a few times. The rearrangement links TRBV29-1 to TRBJ2-1; 10 positions match TRBD2. Germline CDR1 reads SQVTM; CDR2 reads ANQGSEA. The length of the CDR3 is 16 residues. V dropped 2 bases and J dropped 5; count of bases not matched to a gene: 9. The CDR3 region has the DNA TGCAGCGTTGAACTAATAGCGGGAGGACGGAACAATGAGCAGTTCTTC. Encoded protein: CSVELIAGGRNNEQFF.

This clonotype was seen many times. The chain joins TRBV4-2 to TRBJ2-7; TRBD1 agrees at 7 bases. The ends lost 1 base at V and 5 bases at J; junction bases unmatched: 11. The CDR3 has 16 residues. Germline CDR1 and CDR2: LGHNA and YNFKEQ. CDR3 bases: TGTGCCAGCAGCCAAGCAATCTGGACAGGAATCCACGAGCAGTACTTC. It is translated as CASSQAIWTGIHEQYF.

The V and J genes are TRBV4-1 and TRBJ1-4; no reliable D call. Germline V lookup: CDR1 MGHRA, CDR2 YSYEKL. There are 12 residues in the CDR3. Trimming removed 0 bases from V and 7 bases from J, with 3 bases in between. The CDR3 loop is CASSQETEKLFF. CDR3 DNA: TGCGCCAGCAGCCAAGAAACTGAAAAACTGTTTTTT.

This chain links TRBV9 with TRBJ1-2; D is unresolved. This CDR3 contains 14 residues. Per germline, CDR1 SGDLS and CDR2 YYNGEE. Trimming took off 3 bases at V and 4 bases at J, with 13 bases between the two ends. For the CDR3, the DNA is TGTGCCAGCAGCGCCAAAGATCCTTCCTATGGCTACACCTTC. This gives the protein CASSAKDPSYGYTF. Based on the CDR3 plus reference TRBV9 and TRBJ1-2, the full variable domain is DSGVTQTPKHLITATGQRVTLRCSPRSGDLSVYWYQQSLDQGLQFLIQYYNGEERAKGNILERFSAQQFPDLHSELNLSSLELGDSALYFCASSAKDPSYGYTFGSGTRLTVV.